Presented here are 13 T cell receptor beta chains from one specimen sequenced in a study of graft-versus-host responses after intestinal transplantation. Sequenced by immunoSEQ multiplex PCR; TCRdb stores in-frame clones only, minus some. Of 93,000 or so clones in the sample, 93% were seen once. Their target antigens are unknown. The sample here was unstimulated CD8+ T cells sorted from spleen or lymph node cells, taken before intestinal transplant. The receptors here all came from a human donor who received an intestinal transplant.

The chain joins TRBV6-5 to TRBJ2-3; 8 nucleotides line up with TRBD1. From germline, CDR1 is MNHEY and CDR2 SVGAGI. The CDR3 is 15 amino acids. V lost 6 bases to trimming and J lost 1 base; unmatched junction nucleotides: 6. This CDR3 reads CASRSPGQGTDTQYF. DNA of the CDR3: TGTGCCAGCAGATCACCGGGACAGGGCACAGATACGCAGTATTTT.

Here the CDR3 DNA reads TGTGCCAGCAGGCCGGGACAGGCCTACGAGCAGTACTTC. It codes for CASRPGQAYEQYF. The chain combines TRBV27 with TRBJ2-7; 8 positions agree with TRBD1. Germline CDR1 is MNHEY and CDR2 is SMNVEV (reference sequence). The CDR3 loop spans 13 amino acids. The V segment lost 6 bases and the J segment 2 bases; nucleotides outside the gene matches: 3.

V usage is TRBV19 and J usage is TRBJ1-1; the D is unclear. This CDR3 is built from 14 residues. Trimming cost V 3 bases and J 3 bases, with 11 bases left between them. Germline V gene sequence: CDR1 LNHDA, CDR2 SQIVND (reference sequence). The CDR3 DNA is TGTGCCAGTAGTATCAACAGCGTCTACACTGAAGCTTTCTTT. Translation: CASSINSVYTEAFF.

The table lists this clone with a few counts. The same CDR3 arises from other DNA sequences in this sample as well. The chain uses TRBV27 and TRBJ1-5, with no clear D. The CDR3 spans 13 residues. V lost 6 bases and J lost 0, with 6 bases in between. Germline CDR1 reads MNHEY; CDR2 reads SMNVEV (reference sequence). The CDR3 loop is CASRAYSNQPQHF. Here the CDR3 DNA reads TGTGCCAGCAGAGCATATAGCAATCAGCCCCAGCATTTT.

The rearrangement joins TRBV15 to TRBJ2-1; 10 bases match TRBD1. The CDR3 has 13 residues. V gave up 9 bases and J gave up 7 bases; unmatched junction bases: 6. In germline, CDR1 is LNHNV, CDR2 YYDKDF (reference sequence). As DNA, the CDR3 is TGTGCCACGGGACAGGGGCTTGGGAATGAGCAGTTCTTC. Its protein product is CATGQGLGNEQFF.

The chain combines TRBV7-8 with TRBJ1-5, with 8 bases lining up with TRBD1. V was pared by 5 bases and J by 2 bases, with 11 bases of the junction left unmatched. CDR1 and CDR2 (germline): SGHVS, FQNEAQ. There are 17 residues in the CDR3. The CDR3 nucleotides are TGTGCCAGCAGCCTTCCCCGGACAGGGAAAGGCAATCAGCCCCAGCATTTT. The encoded protein is CASSLPRTGKGNQPQHF. The variable domain in full, completed from reference TRBV7-8 and TRBJ1-5, reads GAGVSQSPRYKVAKRGQDVALRCDPISGHVSLFWYQQALGQGPEFLTYFQNEAQLDKSGLPSDRFFAERPEGSVSTLKIQRTQQEDSAVYLCASSLPRTGKGNQPQHFGDGTRLSIL.

This sequence joins TRBV4-1 and TRBJ1-1; TRBD1 agrees at 9 bases. This CDR3 is 14 amino acids long. J gave up 6 bases and V 1 base, and 3 bases lay outside the gene matches. The germline gives CDR1 MGHRA, CDR2 YSYEKL. CDR3 bases: TGCGCCAGCAGCCAAGGGACAGGGGTGGCTGAAGCTTTCTTT. It translates to CASSQGTGVAEAFF.

This rearrangement joins TRBV5-1 to TRBJ2-6; D call uncertain. CDR1 and CDR2 (germline): SGHRS, YFSETQ. This CDR3 contains 18 residues. V was clipped by 1 base and J by 0 bases, with 14 bases between them. CDR3 bases: TGCGCCAGCAGCTTGTGGGCCGTCGAGTACTCTGGGGCCAACGTCCTGACTTTC. This gives the protein CASSLWAVEYSGANVLTF.

The rearrangement uses TRBV15 and TRBJ1-6; D call uncertain. The CDR3 is 12 residues long. Germline CDR1 is LNHNV and CDR2 is YYDKDF (reference sequence). The V and J ends lost 6 bases and 9 bases respectively, with 9 bases between them. This CDR3 reads CATSTPSSPLHF. The DNA of the CDR3 is TGTGCCACCAGTACTCCGTCTTCACCCCTCCACTTT. The full variable domain, rest sourced from reference TRBV15 and TRBJ1-6, is DAMVIQNPRYQVTQFGKPVTLSCSQTLNHNVMYWYQQKSSQAPKLLFHYYDKDFNNEADTPDNFQSRRPNTSFCFLDIRSPGLGDTAMYLCATSTPSSPLHFGNGTRLTVT.

This rearrangement joins TRBV7-9 to TRBJ2-7, with a possible D match to TRBD2 (5 bases). The germline V gene encodes CDR1 SEHNR and CDR2 FQNEAQ (reference sequence). V was shortened by 4 bases and J by 6 bases, with 22 bases between the two germline ends. The length of the CDR3 is 16 residues. In DNA, the CDR3 is TGTGCCAGCAGCTCCGCGGAGGCCCGGGCACTCCTCGAGCAGTACTTC. Residues: CASSSAEARALLEQYF.

The chain carries TRBV27 and TRBJ2-3, with TRBD2 matching over 9 bases. This CDR3 region has 15 residues. Germline loops: CDR1 MNHEY, CDR2 SMNVEV (reference sequence). Trimming took 5 bases from V and 1 from J; bases not matched to a gene: 4. Written as DNA, the CDR3 is TGTGCCAGCAGTCTGCGGACTAGCGGCACAGATACGCAGTATTTT. Residues: CASSLRTSGTDTQYF.

V and J are TRBV9 and TRBJ2-7; 9 bases are shared with TRBD2. CDR3 size: 15 residues. Per germline, CDR1 SGDLS and CDR2 YYNGEE. Trimming took 3 bases from V and 2 from J; bases not matched to a gene: 6. CDR3 loop: CASSAGLALTYEQYF. Written as DNA, the CDR3 is TGTGCCAGCAGCGCGGGACTAGCACTAACCTACGAGCAGTACTTC.

The rearrangement links TRBV6-5 to TRBJ1-2, with unresolved D. Trimming took off 2 bases at V and 3 bases at J, with 7 bases between the two ends. From germline, CDR1 is MNHEY and CDR2 SVGAGI. The CDR3 covers 13 residues. The CDR3 here is CASSYEEDYGYTF. The CDR3 bases are TGTGCCAGCAGTTACGAAGAAGACTATGGCTACACCTTC.